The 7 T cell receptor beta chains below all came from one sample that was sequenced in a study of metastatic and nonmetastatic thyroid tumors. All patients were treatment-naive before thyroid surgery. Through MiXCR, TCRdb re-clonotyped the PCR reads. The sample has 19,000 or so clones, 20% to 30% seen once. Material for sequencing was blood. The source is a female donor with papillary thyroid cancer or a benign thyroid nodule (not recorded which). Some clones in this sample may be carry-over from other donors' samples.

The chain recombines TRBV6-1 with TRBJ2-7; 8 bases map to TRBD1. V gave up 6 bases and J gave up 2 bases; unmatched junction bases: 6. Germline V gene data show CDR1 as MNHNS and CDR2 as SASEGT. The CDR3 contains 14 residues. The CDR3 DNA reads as TGTGCCAGCAGGATACAGGGGGGAACCTACGAGCAGTACTTC. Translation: CASRIQGGTYEQYF.

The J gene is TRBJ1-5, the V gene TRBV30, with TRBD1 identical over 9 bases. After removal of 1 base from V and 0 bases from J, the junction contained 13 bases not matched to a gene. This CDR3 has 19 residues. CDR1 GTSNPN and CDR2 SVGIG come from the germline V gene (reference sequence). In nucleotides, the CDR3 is TGTGCCTGGAGTGGGACAGGGGAACTAGACCTTTATAGCAATCAGCCCCAGCATTTT. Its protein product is CAWSGTGELDLYSNQPQHF.

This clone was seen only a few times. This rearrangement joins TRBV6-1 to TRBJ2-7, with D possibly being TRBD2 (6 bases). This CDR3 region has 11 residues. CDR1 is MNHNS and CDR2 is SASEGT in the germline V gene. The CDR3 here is CAHGGSYEQYF. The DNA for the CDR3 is TGTGCTCACGGGGGATCCTACGAGCAGTACTTC.

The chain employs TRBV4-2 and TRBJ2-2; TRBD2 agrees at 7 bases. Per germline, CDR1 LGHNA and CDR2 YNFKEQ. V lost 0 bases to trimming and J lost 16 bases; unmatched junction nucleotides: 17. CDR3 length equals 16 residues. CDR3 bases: TGTGCCAGCAGCCAAGATGGCCTAGCGGTCACCGGGGTGCGGTTTTTT. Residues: CASSQDGLAVTGVRFF.

CDR3 nucleotide sequence: TGCGCCAGCAGCCTCTACTATCCCGCGGGGGCCCCCACCTACGAGCAGTACTTC. It specifies CASSLYYPAGAPTYEQYF. The chain joins TRBV4-1 to TRBJ2-7; weak D call: TRBD2 (7 bases). CDR1 and CDR2 (germline): MGHRA, YSYEKL. The V end was cut by 4 bases, the J end by 2 bases, with 24 bases between. The CDR3 has 18 amino acids.

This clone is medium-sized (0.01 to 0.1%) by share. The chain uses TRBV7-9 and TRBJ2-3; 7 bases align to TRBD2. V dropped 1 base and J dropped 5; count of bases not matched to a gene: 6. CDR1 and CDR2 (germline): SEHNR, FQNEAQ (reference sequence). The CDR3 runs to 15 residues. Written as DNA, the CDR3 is TGTGCCAGCAGCTTAGTGGGGGGGAATCTAGATACGCAGTATTTT. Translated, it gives CASSLVGGNLDTQYF. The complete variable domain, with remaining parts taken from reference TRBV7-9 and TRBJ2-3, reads DTGVSQNPRHKITKRGQNVTFRCDPISEHNRLYWYRQTLGQGPEFLTYFQNEAQLEKSRLLSDRFSAERPKGSFSTLEIQRTEQGDSAMYLCASSLVGGNLDTQYFGPGTRLTVL.

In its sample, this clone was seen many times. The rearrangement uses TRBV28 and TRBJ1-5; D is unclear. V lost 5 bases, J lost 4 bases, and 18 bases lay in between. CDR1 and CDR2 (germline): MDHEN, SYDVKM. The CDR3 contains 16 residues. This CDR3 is CASSTFLRELNQPQHF. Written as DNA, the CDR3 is TGTGCCAGCAGTACGTTCTTACGTGAACTTAATCAGCCCCAGCATTTT.